Shown below are 32 T cell receptor beta chains from a single sample sequenced in a study of cytomegalovirus exposure and HLA in healthy donors. It was with 60 Vbeta and 13 Jbeta primers that the PCR ran. Generated by immunoSEQ multiplex PCR, the TCRdb table keeps only in-frame clones and is missing some. The sample holds 150,000 to 200,000 clones, 84% seen once. The sample comprised PBMCs. These receptors originate from a man aged 30 to 39 in good health and CMV-seronegative.

The rearrangement links TRBV15 to TRBJ2-5, with a weak D call TRBD1 (5 bases). The V gene lost 6 bases and the J gene lost 5 bases, with 10 bases spanning the gap. This CDR3 region has 12 residues. Germline V CDR1 and CDR2: LNHNV, YYDKDF (reference sequence). The CDR3 is CATRSGLETQYF. For the CDR3, the DNA is TGTGCCACCAGATCAGGGTTGGAGACCCAGTACTTC.

The chain is built from TRBV7-9 and TRBJ1-2; 7 bases are a match to TRBD1. Germline-derived CDR1 and CDR2 are SEHNR and FQNEAQ (reference sequence). This CDR3 is built from 14 residues. The V and J ends lost 5 bases and 7 bases, in that order; junction bases with no gene match: 10. CDR3 sequence reads: CASSPTGVRSGYTF. DNA for the CDR3: TGTGCCAGCAGCCCCACAGGGGTTCGAAGTGGCTACACCTTC.

The chain recombines TRBV2 with TRBJ2-7; D possibly corresponds to TRBD2 (6 bases). Looked up from germline, CDR1 is SNHLY and CDR2 is FYNNEI. Trimming took 7 bases from V and 3 from J, leaving 19 bases between them. The CDR3 has 15 residues. The CDR3 loop is CASILTEGPFYEQYF. CDR3 DNA sequence: TGTGCCAGCATCCTAACGGAGGGCCCTTTCTACGAGCAGTACTTC.

This rearrangement joins TRBV5-1 to TRBJ2-1; no clear D. From germline, CDR1 is SGHRS and CDR2 YFSETQ. The CDR3 covers 17 residues. V lost 4 bases to trimming and J lost 5 bases, with 22 bases between them. CDR3: CASSLWPVRPSNNEQFF. DNA for the CDR3: TGCGCCAGCAGCCTCTGGCCTGTTCGTCCCTCGAACAATGAGCAGTTCTTC.

The CDR3 DNA follows: TGTGCCAGCAGTGATCAAAAGCCCTACGAGCAGTACTTC. Translated: CASSDQKPYEQYF. The rearrangement links TRBV6-1 to TRBJ2-7; no definite D call. Germline V gene sequence: CDR1 MNHNS, CDR2 SASEGT. The CDR3 is 13 residues long. Deletions cut 3 bases from V and 2 bases from J, with 8 bases between.

This chain uses TRBV15 with TRBJ2-7; weak D call: TRBD2 (7 bases). V dropped 0 bases and J dropped 4 bases, with 13 bases sitting between them. The germline CDR1 and CDR2 sequences are LNHNV and YYDKDF (reference sequence). The CDR3 contains 15 residues. As DNA, the CDR3 is TGTGCCACCAGCAGAGATGGTGGGGGGGCGTACGAGCAGTACTTC. Its protein is CATSRDGGGAYEQYF. Filled out from reference TRBV15 and TRBJ2-7, the complete variable domain reads DAMVIQNPRYQVTQFGKPVTLSCSQTLNHNVMYWYQQKSSQAPKLLFHYYDKDFNNEADTPDNFQSRRPNTSFCFLDIRSPGLGDTAMYLCATSRDGGGAYEQYFGPGTRLTVT.

The chain couples TRBV7-9 to TRBJ1-1; tentatively, D is TRBD1 (6 bases). The CDR3 is made up of 15 amino acids. The germline V gene encodes CDR1 SEHNR and CDR2 FQNEAQ (reference sequence). Trimming removed 2 bases from V and 5 bases from J, with 15 bases in between. The CDR3 spells CASSLRPGGLTEAFF. The CDR3 nucleotides are TGTGCCAGCAGCTTAAGACCGGGGGGGCTGACTGAAGCTTTCTTT.

The gene calls are TRBV9 and TRBJ2-2; D is unresolved. Deletions cut 4 bases from V and 3 bases from J, with 4 bases between. The CDR3 has 12 residues. Germline CDR1 SGDLS, CDR2 YYNGEE. CDR3 sequence: CASSHDTGELFF. The DNA of the CDR3 is TGTGCCAGCAGCCATGACACCGGGGAGCTGTTTTTT.

The genes are TRBV30 and TRBJ2-7; possibly TRBD2 for D (5 bases). CDR3 size: 15 residues. V dropped 1 base and J dropped 0 bases, with 13 bases sitting between them. Germline values: CDR1 GTSNPN, CDR2 SVGIG (reference sequence). The CDR3 here is CAWSGSEESSYEQYF. CDR3 nucleotides: TGTGCCTGGAGTGGGTCGGAGGAAAGCTCCTACGAGCAGTACTTC.

The chain carries TRBV2 and TRBJ2-5; 8 positions agree with TRBD1. The V segment lost 11 bases and the J segment 5 bases; nucleotides outside the gene matches: 10. This CDR3 is 13 amino acids long. Germline V gives CDR1 SNHLY, CDR2 FYNNEI. CDR3 region: CASRTGLGETQYF. The CDR3 DNA sequence: TGTGCCTCTAGGACAGGGTTGGGGGAGACCCAGTACTTC.

The chain employs TRBV5-1 and TRBJ2-5; 7 bases line up with TRBD1. V shed 2 bases and J 7 bases; nucleotides not matched to a gene: 11. Germline lookup yields CDR1 SGHRS and CDR2 YFSETQ. The CDR3 runs to 15 residues. CDR3 coding DNA: TGCGCCAGCAGCTTCACAGGGGTATGGTCGGGGACCCAGTACTTC. This gives the protein CASSFTGVWSGTQYF.

The chain is built from TRBV19 and TRBJ2-7; perhaps TRBD2 as D (5 bases). Trimming took 8 bases from V and 0 from J, leaving 11 bases between them. From germline, CDR1 is LNHDA and CDR2 SQIVND (reference sequence). CDR3 size: 13 residues. CDR3 residues: CASERKGSYEQYF. In nucleotides, the CDR3 is TGTGCCAGTGAGCGGAAGGGCTCCTACGAGCAGTACTTC.

The chain uses TRBV27 and TRBJ2-5; TRBD1 is a possible D gene (6 bases). Germline assignment: CDR1 MNHEY and CDR2 SMNVEV (reference sequence). The CDR3 extends over 15 amino acids. Trimming took off 0 bases at V and 5 bases at J, with 13 bases between the two ends. The CDR3 region has the DNA TGTGCCAGCAGTTTATCCTCAGGGGCTGGGGAGACCCAGTACTTC. Translation: CASSLSSGAGETQYF.

This chain links TRBV5-1 with TRBJ1-2; no definite D call. The CDR3 is 14 residues long. The V and J ends lost 9 bases and 0 bases respectively, with 15 bases between them. The germline gives CDR1 SGHRS, CDR2 YFSETQ. CDR3 protein: CATAPTQANYGYTF. The CDR3 bases are TGCGCCACAGCCCCAACTCAGGCTAACTATGGCTACACCTTC. The complete variable domain, with remaining parts taken from reference TRBV5-1 and TRBJ1-2, reads KAGVTQTPRYLIKTRGQQVTLSCSPISGHRSVSWYQQTPGQGLQFLFEYFSETQRNKGNFPGRFSGRQFSNSRSEMNVSTLELGDSALYLCATAPTQANYGYTFGSGTRLTVV.

The J gene is TRBJ2-7, the V gene TRBV30; D may be TRBD1 (6 bases). With 4 bases removed from V and 2 bases from J, the gap between germline ends came to 9 bases. Germline values: CDR1 GTSNPN, CDR2 SVGIG (reference sequence). The CDR3 loop spans 12 amino acids. The CDR3: CAWKTGPYEQYF. In DNA, the CDR3 is TGTGCCTGGAAGACAGGTCCCTACGAGCAGTACTTC.

This chain links TRBV7-9 with TRBJ2-7; D is perhaps TRBD2 (6 bases). CDR3 length: 17 amino acids. Germline CDR1 SEHNR, CDR2 FQNEAQ (reference sequence). V lost 4 bases and J 0 bases, leaving 19 bases between the germline ends. CDR3 nucleotides: TGTGCCAGCAGCTCTGTACGGGGGACTCTGAGCTCCTACGAGCAGTACTTC. It codes for CASSSVRGTLSSYEQYF.

J is TRBJ1-5 and V is TRBV7-6; maybe TRBD1 (5 bases). Germline V lookup: CDR1 SGHVS, CDR2 FNYEAQ. Trimming shortened V by 1 base and J by 5 bases, and 18 bases separated the two germline ends. The CDR3 has 17 residues. The CDR3 DNA is TGTGCCAGCAGCTTAGGGGCAGGGTTTGATGGGGATCAGCCCCAGCATTTT. It encodes CASSLGAGFDGDQPQHF.

The chain has TRBV2 and TRBJ1-2; possibly TRBD1 for D (5 bases). The V gene's germline CDR1 is SNHLY and CDR2 FYNNEI. Trimming left V 3 bases short and J 1 base short, with 15 bases between. The CDR3 contains 16 residues. CDR3 in amino acids: CASSDPSGMGNYGYTF. CDR3 sequence (DNA): TGTGCCAGCAGTGACCCCTCAGGGATGGGTAACTATGGCTACACCTTC.

This chain links TRBV5-6 with TRBJ2-4; 9 bases fit TRBD1. The CDR3 sequence is 14 residues long. In germline, CDR1 is SGHDT, CDR2 YYEEEE. Trimming at V came to 0 bases and at J to 6 bases, leaving 1 base not matched to a gene. The CDR3 bases are TGTGCCAGCAGCTTGGAACAGGGGGCAAACATTCAGTACTTC. Translated, it gives CASSLEQGANIQYF.

The rearrangement uses TRBV4-1 and TRBJ2-7; D remains ambiguous. Germline values: CDR1 MGHRA, CDR2 YSYEKL. The CDR3 consists of 14 residues. Trimming left V 2 bases short and J 0 bases short, with 8 bases between. CDR3 amino acids: CASSQLTSSYEQYF. The CDR3 bases are TGCGCCAGCAGCCAACTTACGAGCTCCTACGAGCAGTACTTC.

As regards this clone: A read error may produce the germline difference seen at one junction end. The J gene is TRBJ2-7, the V gene TRBV20-1; D unclear. In germline, CDR1 is DFQATT, CDR2 SNEGSKA (reference sequence). This CDR3 is built from 11 residues. The CDR3 here is CSARDETHFLF. The CDR3 nucleotides are TGCAGTGCTAGAGATGAAACTCACTTTCTTTTC.

The sample holds one count of this clone. The rearrangement joins TRBV5-1 to TRBJ2-7; D not certain. V lost 4 bases to trimming and J lost 5 bases, with 19 bases between them. The germline gives CDR1 SGHRS, CDR2 YFSETQ. The CDR3 contains 15 residues. CDR3 loop: CASSVNLLLRDEQYF. The CDR3 DNA is TGCGCCAGCAGCGTGAACCTCCTCCTTCGGGACGAGCAGTACTTC.

The rearrangement links TRBV6-6 to TRBJ1-2; TRBD1 aligns across 8 bases. Germline values: CDR1 MNHNY, CDR2 SVGAGI (reference sequence). V lost 7 bases, J lost 8 bases, and 9 bases stayed unmatched. CDR3 size: 13 residues. CDR3 coding DNA: TGTGCCAGCAAGTTTGGAGCAGGGGGCGGCTACACCTTC. It codes for CASKFGAGGGYTF.

CDR3 in amino acids: CASSLRTPLYGYTF. In nucleotides, the CDR3 is TGTGCCAGCAGCCTTAGGACACCTCTCTATGGCTACACCTTC. The V and J genes are TRBV5-6 and TRBJ1-2; D perhaps matches TRBD1 (5 bases). Germline V gene data show CDR1 as SGHDT and CDR2 as YYEEEE. The CDR3 has 14 residues. Trimming took 4 bases from V and 4 from J, leaving 14 bases between them.

A single count supports this clone. This chain joins TRBV6-1 and TRBJ1-2; D might be TRBD1 (6 bases). The CDR3 length is 15 residues. Trimming removed 3 bases at V and 4 bases at J, with 15 bases between. Looked up from germline, CDR1 is MNHNS and CDR2 is SASEGT. CDR3 sequence (DNA): TGTGCCAGCAGTGACCTGCGGGGGCTCGGCTATGGCTACACCTTC. Translated, it gives CASSDLRGLGYGYTF.

V is TRBV9 and J is TRBJ1-5, with 11 bases matching TRBD1. V trimming: 3 bases; J trimming: 5 bases; junction bases outside the gene matches: 1. CDR3 size: 14 residues. Germline CDR1 SGDLS, CDR2 YYNGEE. DNA of the CDR3: TGTGCCAGCAGCGAGGGACAGGGGGATCAGCCCCAGCATTTT. Its translation: CASSEGQGDQPQHF.

V is TRBV7-6 and J is TRBJ1-4; 9 bases map to TRBD1. The CDR3 covers 14 residues. The trim removed 5 bases at V and 7 bases at J, leaving 5 bases unmatched. The germline V gene has CDR1 SGHVS and CDR2 FNYEAQ. In nucleotides, the CDR3 is TGTGCCAGCAGCAGGGGGACAGGGACTGAAAAACTGTTTTTT. Encoded protein: CASSRGTGTEKLFF.

This chain connects TRBV2 to TRBJ2-2, with 11 bases matching TRBD1. V was clipped by 7 bases and J by 6 bases; unmatched bases: 1. Germline CDR1 is SNHLY and CDR2 is FYNNEI. The CDR3 is made up of 13 amino acids. CDR3 residues: CASMGQGAGELFF. The CDR3 region has the DNA TGTGCCAGCATGGGACAGGGGGCCGGGGAGCTGTTTTTT.

The rearrangement joins TRBV2 to TRBJ2-1; 12 bases align to TRBD2. The ends lost 6 bases at V and 7 bases at J; junction bases unmatched: 7. Germline V CDR1 and CDR2: SNHLY, FYNNEI. The CDR3 has 15 residues. The CDR3 is CASSPTSGGGNEQFF. The CDR3 coding sequence is TGTGCCAGCAGCCCGACTAGCGGGGGTGGGAATGAGCAGTTCTTC. Using reference TRBV2 and TRBJ2-1 for the parts outside the CDR3, the full variable domain is EPEVTQTPSHQVTQMGQEVILRCVPISNHLYFYWYRQILGQKVEFLVSFYNNEISEKSEIFDDQFSVERPDGSNFTLKIRSTKLEDSAMYFCASSPTSGGGNEQFFGPGTRLTVL.

This chain connects TRBV15 to TRBJ2-7; D perhaps matches TRBD2 (5 bases). The CDR3 has 14 amino acids. CDR1 LNHNV and CDR2 YYDKDF come from the germline V gene (reference sequence). V lost 1 base and J 0 bases, leaving 7 bases between the germline ends. CDR3 coding DNA: TGTGCCACCAGCAGAGTGGGAGTCTCCTACGAGCAGTACTTC. Protein sequence: CATSRVGVSYEQYF.

This clone was detected once. V usage is TRBV15 and J usage is TRBJ2-7; the match to TRBD1 covers 7 bases. From germline, CDR1 is LNHNV and CDR2 YYDKDF (reference sequence). Trimming took 4 bases from V and 1 from J; bases not matched to a gene: 4. The CDR3 totals 14 residues. This chain's CDR3 is CATSMGQTSYEQYF. In DNA form, the CDR3 reads TGTGCCACCAGCATGGGACAGACGTCCTACGAGCAGTACTTC.

This chain uses TRBV7-6 with TRBJ2-1, with 9 bases identical to TRBD1. The CDR3 spans 17 residues. Germline V gene lookup returns CDR1 SGHVS and CDR2 FNYEAQ. J was trimmed by 3 bases and V by 0 bases; bases with no gene match: 6. The CDR3 nucleotides read TGTGCCAGCAGCTTAGCAGGGACAGGGTCTTTCTACAATGAGCAGTTCTTC. Translating gives CASSLAGTGSFYNEQFF. Filled out from reference TRBV7-6 and TRBJ2-1, the complete variable domain reads GAGVSQSPRYKVTKRGQDVALRCDPISGHVSLYWYRQALGQGPEFLTYFNYEAQQDKSGLPNDRFSAERPEGSISTLTIQRTEQRDSAMYRCASSLAGTGSFYNEQFFGPGTRLTVL.